The present TCR beta chain was sequenced within a study of shared clonotypes between healthy human individuals. CD45RO-negative cells were positively selected for CCR7, leaving out terminally differentiated effector memory CD45RA+ cells. Study observations and caveats: Generation probabilities of non-shared clonotypes were lower (relative to those shared by all four donors).

V lost 1 base to trimming and J lost 9 bases, with 12 bases between them. Germline V gives CDR1 MNHNS, CDR2 SASEGT. The CDR3 has 14 residues. As concerns this clone: Its antigen remains unknown.

Investigators spread the genomic DNA of each subset evenly over several immunoSEQ plates. Measured with immunoSEQ multiplex PCR; TCRdb has only the in-frame clones, and not every one. The sample contains about 2 million clones, about 95% of which appear only once. Sequences were obtained from naive CD8+ T cells sorted from blood. The gene calls are TRBV6-1 and TRBJ2-2; perhaps TRBD2 as D (6 bases). The TCR was taken from a man younger than 30 in good health. The CDR3 sequence is CASSEGGGFRELFF. The CDR3, as DNA: TGTGCCAGCAGTGAAGGTGGAGGGTTCAGGGAGCTGTTTTTT.